A selection of T cell receptor beta chains follows, all from one sample in a study of T-cell reconstitution after alpha-beta-depleted transplantation in children. MiXCR, applied by TCRdb to the PCR reads, yields one record per CDR3 protein. The table shows fewer than 95,000 distinct CDR3 sequences, with more than 10% occurring only once. The sequenced sample was PBMCs from the stem cell graft donor, obtained from the stem cell graft. The origin of the receptors is a human donor who donated a stem cell graft to a child with inherited bone marrow failure. The CDR3 runs from the conserved cysteine through the conserved F or W. D genes are given only for firm matches. Rows give clone size only sometimes, using once, few, many, or a class for an expanded clone.

j_call clone_size d_call v_call cdr3_aa cdr3_nt
TRBJ2-3 many - TRBV4-3 CASSQVPGTSGDTQYF TGCGCCAGCAGCCAAGTACCGGGGACGAGCGGGGATACGCAGTATTTT
TRBJ2-7 few TRBD1 TRBV7-6 CASSHIYPWDRGWEQYF TGTGCTAGCAGCCATATCTACCCCTGGGACAGGGGCTGGGAGCAGTACTTC
TRBJ2-5 many TRBD2 TRBV28 CASSKAGTTQETQYF TGTGCCAGCAGCAAAGCCGGGACTACACAAGAGACCCAGTACTTC
TRBJ1-3 many - TRBV28 CASSSLGPWERNTIYF TGTGCCAGCAGCTCACTCGGGCCCTGGGAGCGAAACACCATATATTTT
TRBJ2-7 - TRBD2 TRBV29-1 CSGGGASPYEQYF TGCAGCGGGGGGGGTGCTAGCCCCTACGAGCAGTACTTC
TRBJ2-7 many - TRBV28 CASSAGTESSYEQYF TGTGCCAGCAGTGCCGGGACCGAAAGCTCCTACGAGCAGTACTTC
TRBJ2-6 many - TRBV29-1 CSVREAGANVLTF TGCAGCGTCAGGGAGGCCGGGGCCAACGTCCTGACTTTC
TRBJ1-2 - TRBD1 TRBV28 CASSSTGQGAEGYTF TGTGCCAGCAGTTCAACGGGACAGGGGGCTGAGGGCTACACCTTC
TRBJ2-3 - - TRBV5-5 CASSWTLRPFSGTDTQYF TGTGCCAGCAGCTGGACCCTACGACCCTTTTCGGGCACAGATACGCAGTATTTT
TRBJ2-5 once - TRBV20-1 CSGMGRAETQYF TGCAGTGGGATGGGACGGGCAGAGACCCAGTACTTC
TRBJ2-1 - TRBD2 TRBV4-2 CASSQAGGRANNEQFF TGTGCCAGCAGCCAAGCAGGCGGGAGGGCCAACAATGAGCAGTTCTTC
TRBJ2-3 many - TRBV29-1 CSVRFVEQYF TGCAGCGTCCGGTTTGTTGAGCAGTATTTT
TRBJ1-5 many - TRBV28 CASSLSSLSTGPQHF TGTGCCAGCAGCTTATCGAGTCTTAGTACGGGGCCCCAGCATTTT
TRBJ2-7 - - TRBV27 CASSLSRWAGREQYF TGTGCCAGCAGTTTATCTAGGTGGGCCGGGCGCGAGCAGTACTTC
TRBJ1-1 many - TRBV19 CASARQPNTEAFF TGTGCCAGTGCCCGCCAACCGAACACTGAAGCTTTCTTT
TRBJ1-4 many - TRBV28 CASSFAGPNEKLFF TGTGCCAGCAGTTTCGCGGGGCCTAATGAAAAACTGTTTTTT
TRBJ2-1 many - TRBV24-1 CATSDSRGLYNEQFF TGTGCCACCAGTGATTCCCGGGGCCTCTATAATGAGCAGTTCTTC
TRBJ1-4 - - TRBV14 CASSVGAMAEKLFF TGTGCCAGCAGCGTGGGGGCGATGGCTGAAAAACTGTTTTTT
TRBJ2-3 - TRBD1 TRBV6-2/TRBV6-3 CASNRDRGRDTQYF TGTGCCAGCAACCGGGACAGGGGAAGAGATACGCAGTATTTT
TRBJ1-1 many - TRBV12-3/TRBV12-4 CASMRWGGYTEAFF TGTGCTAGCATGAGGTGGGGGGGCTACACTGAAGCTTTCTTT
TRBJ2-7 many - TRBV5-1 CASSLDRASGEQYF TGCGCCAGCAGCTTGGATAGGGCCTCCGGGGAGCAGTACTTC
TRBJ2-5 many - TRBV27 CASRAGHQETQYF TGTGCCAGCAGGGCGGGACACCAAGAGACCCAGTACTTC